These T cell receptor beta chains were read from a single sample in a study of cytomegalovirus exposure and HLA in healthy donors. Sequenced by immunoSEQ multiplex PCR; TCRdb stores in-frame clones only, minus some. The sample has 200,000 to 300,000 clones; 70% to 90% are singletons. Sequencing used PBMCs. The receptors were sampled from a woman aged 25 to 45 in good health and CMV-seropositive. CDR3s include the opening cysteine and the closing phenylalanine or tryptophan. The order of the fields is CDR3 DNA, CDR3 protein, clone size, D gene, J gene, V gene. The D gene is left open where the match is weak. The size of a clone is reported for some rows only, either as once, few or many, or as a class for expanded clones.

TGCGCCAGCAGCTTGGGGGAGGGAAACTATGGCTACACCTTC	CASSLGEGNYGYTF	NA	NA	TRBJ1-2	TRBV5-1
TGTGCCAGCAGCTTGAGGACAGCCACCGGGGAGCTGTTTTTT	CASSLRTATGELFF	NA	NA	TRBJ2-2	TRBV5-4
TGTGCCAGCAGCTTGGGCGAGCCGGGAGCAAGTTTTTACAATGAGCAGTTCTTC	CASSLGEPGASFYNEQFF	NA	NA	TRBJ2-1	TRBV5-6
TGTGCCAGCAGTTTTCGACAGGTCAATCAGCCCCAGCATTTT	CASSFRQVNQPQHF	NA	NA	TRBJ1-5	TRBV28
TGTGCCAGCGGGAAAGGGACTAGCAGTTTTTCCGGGGAGCTGTTTTTT	CASGKGTSSFSGELFF	NA	TRBD2	TRBJ2-2	TRBV14
TGCAGTGCTAGCTTAGCCTACGAGCAGTACTTC	CSASLAYEQYF	NA	NA	TRBJ2-7	TRBV20-1
TGTGCCATCAAATTGGCGGGAGGCACCTACGAGCAGTACTTC	CAIKLAGGTYEQYF	NA	TRBD2	TRBJ2-7	TRBV10-3
TGTGCCAGCAGTTACTCCGTGCAAGAGACCCAGTACTTC	CASSYSVQETQYF	NA	NA	TRBJ2-5	TRBV6-5
TGTGCCAGCAGCCGAAAGACTAGCGGGAGGGCGCTCGTAGAGACCCAGTACTTC	CASSRKTSGRALVETQYF	NA	TRBD2	TRBJ2-5	TRBV7-2
TGTGCCAGCAGTCAATTACCCCTTCTGTGGTCAACTTCTCTTAATGGCTACACCTTC	CASSQLPLLWSTSLNGYTF	NA	NA	TRBJ1-2	TRBV27
TGTGCCTGGAGTTCCCGTCCGGGACAGGTGAACACCGGGGAGCTGTTTTTT	CAWSSRPGQVNTGELFF	NA	TRBD1	TRBJ2-2	TRBV30
TGTGCCAGCAGGGACAGGGCCCCTTCCTACGAGCAGTACTTC	CASRDRAPSYEQYF	few	TRBD1	TRBJ2-7	TRBV2
TGCGCCAGCTCGGCGGGAGGGTCCTACGAGCAGTACTTC	CASSAGGSYEQYF	few	TRBD2	TRBJ2-7	TRBV5-1
TGTGCCAGTTATTTTAGGGGGCTCGGCACTGAAGCTTTCTTT	CASYFRGLGTEAFF	NA	TRBD1	TRBJ1-1	TRBV6-5
TGTGCCAGCCCCCCGGACACTAACACTGAAGCTTTCTTT	CASPPDTNTEAFF	NA	NA	TRBJ1-1	TRBV7-9
TGTGCCAGCAGTTTAGGACTAGCTAAGTACGAGCAGTACTTC	CASSLGLAKYEQYF	NA	TRBD2	TRBJ2-7	TRBV28
TGTGCCAGCAGACTCCAGGAGGCCACTCAAGCTTTCTTT	CASRLQEATQAFF	NA	NA	TRBJ1-1	TRBV27
TGTGCCAGCAGCGTATACGCAGGGGGCTACGAGCAGTACTTC	CASSVYAGGYEQYF	NA	TRBD1	TRBJ2-7	TRBV9
TGTGCCAGCAGCAAACCGGGACTACCAGGAAATGAGCAGTTCTTC	CASSKPGLPGNEQFF	NA	TRBD2	TRBJ2-1	TRBV7-9
TGCGCCAGCAGCTTGGGACAGGGCTACTATGGCTACACCTTC	CASSLGQGYYGYTF	NA	TRBD1	TRBJ1-2	TRBV5-1
TGTGCCAGCAGTTGGGGGACAGGGGCCTACGAGCAGTACTTC	CASSWGTGAYEQYF	NA	TRBD1	TRBJ2-7	TRBV6-1
TGTGCCAGCAGCTTAGGGGCGGTCCCGGGAGGCTACACCTTC	CASSLGAVPGGYTF	NA	NA	TRBJ1-2	TRBV7-9
TGTGCCAGCAGTGAAACCGGGACAGAAAGCTCCTACGAGCAGTACTTC	CASSETGTESSYEQYF	NA	TRBD1	TRBJ2-7	TRBV6-1
TGTGCCAGTAGTGTCGGGACAGGCAACGAGCAGTACTTC	CASSVGTGNEQYF	NA	TRBD1	TRBJ2-7	TRBV19
TGTGCCAGCAGCTTAGTATCTGGAGGGGAAGAGACCCAGTACTTC	CASSLVSGGEETQYF	NA	NA	TRBJ2-5	TRBV7-2
TGCAGCGTTGACCAGCGGGTTTCCTACGAGCAGTACTTC	CSVDQRVSYEQYF	NA	NA	TRBJ2-7	TRBV29-1
TGCAGCGTTGGGGAGGGTCTTTTGGGCAATCAGCCCCAGCATTTT	CSVGEGLLGNQPQHF	many	NA	TRBJ1-5	TRBV29-1
TGCGCCAGCAGCCTGGACACAGGGGTGGGAACTGAAGCTTTCTTT	CASSLDTGVGTEAFF	NA	TRBD1	TRBJ1-1	TRBV5-1
TGTGCCAGCAGCTTTTATACAGATACGCAGTATTTT	CASSFYTDTQYF	NA	NA	TRBJ2-3	TRBV7-2
TGTGCCAGCAGGGGACTAGCGGGAGGGTTTATGGGCTACGAGCAGTACTTC	CASRGLAGGFMGYEQYF	once	TRBD2	TRBJ2-7	TRBV28
TGTGCCAGCAGTCTCGGGACAGGCACCGGGGAGCTGTTTTTT	CASSLGTGTGELFF	once	TRBD1	TRBJ2-2	TRBV28
TGTGCCAGCAGCCAACGACCTGCGGACAGGGGAGATGGCTACACCTTC	CASSQRPADRGDGYTF	NA	TRBD1	TRBJ1-2	TRBV4-2
TGCGCCAGCAGCGCATGGGACAGGGAACCCCATGGCTACACCTTC	CASSAWDREPHGYTF	NA	TRBD1	TRBJ1-2	TRBV10-2
TGTGCCAGCAGTAACCCAGTTGGCACTGAAGCTTTCTTT	CASSNPVGTEAFF	NA	NA	TRBJ1-1	TRBV27
TGTGCCACCTCGGACAGGCCCTACGAGCAGTACTTC	CATSDRPYEQYF	NA	TRBD1	TRBJ2-7	TRBV28
TGTGCCAGCTCACAACTAGCGGGACTCGACAATGAGCAGTTCTTC	CASSQLAGLDNEQFF	NA	TRBD2	TRBJ2-1	TRBV18
TGCGCCAGCAGCTCGGGGACTAGCGGAACAGATACGCAGTATTTT	CASSSGTSGTDTQYF	once	TRBD2	TRBJ2-3	TRBV5-1
TGTGCCAGCTCTCCGGGGACACCCGAGCAGTACTTC	CASSPGTPEQYF	NA	NA	TRBJ2-7	TRBV18
TGTGCCTGGACGGACAGGGTAGGCTACGAGCAGTACTTC	CAWTDRVGYEQYF	NA	TRBD1	TRBJ2-7	TRBV30
TGTGCCAGCAGCCCCTCGGGTGGAAACACCATATATTTT	CASSPSGGNTIYF	NA	NA	TRBJ1-3	TRBV7-3
TGTGCCTGGAGTAGGGCAGGGGTGGGCTATGGCTACACCTTC	CAWSRAGVGYGYTF	NA	NA	TRBJ1-2	TRBV30
TGTGCCAGCAGGAGACAGGGAGCGTACGAGCAGTACTTC	CASRRQGAYEQYF	NA	TRBD1	TRBJ2-7	TRBV6-5
TGCACCAGCAGCCAAGACGGACAAAACACCGGGGAGCTGTTTTTT	CTSSQDGQNTGELFF	NA	NA	TRBJ2-2	TRBV1
TGTGCCAGTTGGACAGGGGTGACCGGGGAGCTGTTTTTT	CASWTGVTGELFF	NA	TRBD1	TRBJ2-2	TRBV19
TGTGCCAGCAGACGACACGGAACTAATGAAAAACTGTTTTTT	CASRRHGTNEKLFF	NA	NA	TRBJ1-4	TRBV2
TGTGCCTGGAGTGTAGACGGGAACGAGCAGTACTTC	CAWSVDGNEQYF	few	NA	TRBJ2-7	TRBV30
TGTGCCAGCACCTTAATCCTAGCGGGATTCTACAATGAGCAGTTCTTC	CASTLILAGFYNEQFF	NA	TRBD2	TRBJ2-1	TRBV9
TGCGCCAGCAGCCGGGGACTAGCGGGAGCTACGGGGGCCAACGTCCTGACTTTC	CASSRGLAGATGANVLTF	NA	TRBD2	TRBJ2-6	TRBV5-1
TGTGCCAGCAGTCTCGCCGGGACAGGGTTGTGGAACACTGAAGCTTTCTTT	CASSLAGTGLWNTEAFF	NA	TRBD1	TRBJ1-1	TRBV27
TGTGCCAGTACCCTATTAGGTGGGCGAAGAAACTCCTACGAGCAGTACTTC	CASTLLGGRRNSYEQYF	NA	NA	TRBJ2-7	TRBV19